The rows below give T cell receptor beta chains drawn from one sample of a study of shared clonotypes between healthy human individuals. Some clones are missing from TCRdb's copy, which holds only in-frame ones; the method was immunoSEQ multiplex PCR. The sample carries about 2 million clones, less than 95% recorded once. Material for sequencing was naive CD8+ T cells sorted from blood. The receptors stem from a man between 18 and 35 years old in good health. CDR3s include the opening cysteine and the closing phenylalanine or tryptophan. The D gene is left open where the match is weak. Clone size is shown for a subset of rows, as once, few, many or a class of expanded clone.

CDR3nt	CDR3aa	j_gene	d_gene	abundance	v_gene
TGTGCCAGCAGTGATTCCGATATCTACGAGCAGTACTTC	CASSDSDIYEQYF	TRBJ2-7	NA	NA	TRBV2
TGCGCCAGCAGCCCGAACTACAATGAGCAGTTCTTC	CASSPNYNEQFF	TRBJ2-1	NA	NA	TRBV4-3
TGTGCCAGCAGCCCGCCCCAGGGGCACGGCGGGACCCAGTACTTC	CASSPPQGHGGTQYF	TRBJ2-5	NA	NA	TRBV5-4
TGTGCCAGCAGCTCCAGGTACTATGGCTACACCTTC	CASSSRYYGYTF	TRBJ1-2	NA	few	TRBV7-9
TGTGCCTGGAGTAGGTCCGGGACTCAAGATACGCAGTATTTT	CAWSRSGTQDTQYF	TRBJ2-3	NA	NA	TRBV30
TGTGCCAGCAGATCCTCATGGGGCGCGGATGGCTACACCTTC	CASRSSWGADGYTF	TRBJ1-2	NA	NA	TRBV25-1
TGTGCCAGCAGTGGGTCTGAGGTGGCTTTCTTT	CASSGSEVAFF	TRBJ1-1	NA	NA	TRBV2
TGTGCCAGCCCTAGCGGGAGCTCCTACAATGAGCAGTTCTTC	CASPSGSSYNEQFF	TRBJ2-1	TRBD2	once	TRBV6-5
TGTGCCAGCAGCTTTCGTTGGCCCCTAGCGGGCGTCACCGGGGAGCTGTTTTTT	CASSFRWPLAGVTGELFF	TRBJ2-2	TRBD2	once	TRBV5-6
TGTGCCAGCAGGGAACAGACAGAAAACACTGAAGCTTTCTTT	CASREQTENTEAFF	TRBJ1-1	NA	NA	TRBV27
TGCGCCAGCAGCCCGGCCGGGGGAGGGGGCTACGAGCAGTACTTC	CASSPAGGGGYEQYF	TRBJ2-7	NA	NA	TRBV4-1
TGTGCCAGCAGCTTTCAAAGCGGGAGCTTCTACGAGCAGTACTTC	CASSFQSGSFYEQYF	TRBJ2-7	TRBD2	NA	TRBV11-2
TGCGCCAGCAGCCCGAGTGGGAGCGGGGCCTACACAGATACGCAGTATTTT	CASSPSGSGAYTDTQYF	TRBJ2-3	TRBD2	NA	TRBV4-1
TGCGCCAGCGATTGGACAGGGAATGAGCAGTTCTTC	CASDWTGNEQFF	TRBJ2-1	TRBD1	NA	TRBV10-2
TGTGCCAGCAGTTATACAGGGGATGATGAGCAGTTCTTC	CASSYTGDDEQFF	TRBJ2-1	TRBD1	NA	TRBV27
TGTGCCAGCAGGGCGCCTAGCGGGGATTATGAGCAGTTCTTC	CASRAPSGDYEQFF	TRBJ2-1	TRBD2	NA	TRBV13
TGTGCCAGCAGTGGGCAGGGGCCCGAGCAGTACTTC	CASSGQGPEQYF	TRBJ2-7	NA	few	TRBV5-4
TGTGCCAGCAGCGTAGGCGCAGGGGGCGGGTACGAGCAGTACTTC	CASSVGAGGGYEQYF	TRBJ2-7	TRBD1	NA	TRBV9
TGTGCCAGCAGTTTGCGGGAGGGGGGCAATGAGCAGTTCTTC	CASSLREGGNEQFF	TRBJ2-1	TRBD2	NA	TRBV27
TGTGCCAGCAGCCAATTAGTAATAAATTCACCCCTCCACTTT	CASSQLVINSPLHF	TRBJ1-6	NA	NA	TRBV14
TGTGCCAGCAGCGTAGGGGGGGCTGAAGCTTTCTTT	CASSVGGAEAFF	TRBJ1-1	NA	few	TRBV9
TGTGCCAGCAGTCCTGCGGACCGCGGAAGCTACACCTTC	CASSPADRGSYTF	TRBJ1-2	NA	NA	TRBV7-8
TGTGCCAGCAGTAACCGGGACATATACACCGGGGAGCTGTTTTTT	CASSNRDIYTGELFF	TRBJ2-2	NA	NA	TRBV6-5
TGCGCCAGCAGCTTGGTGGCAAGCACAGATACGCAGTATTTT	CASSLVASTDTQYF	TRBJ2-3	NA	once	TRBV5-1
TGTGCCACCAGCAGAGTGAGGGACAGCCAAGAGACCCAGTACTTC	CATSRVRDSQETQYF	TRBJ2-5	TRBD1	NA	TRBV15
TGTGCCAGCAGCTTGGGGCTAGCGGGAACCTACGAGCAGTACTTC	CASSLGLAGTYEQYF	TRBJ2-7	TRBD2	NA	TRBV5-5
TGCGCCAGCAGGCAGACAGGGGACCCGGTAGAAAATGGCTACACCTTC	CASRQTGDPVENGYTF	TRBJ1-2	TRBD1	NA	TRBV4-3
TGCAGCGGCTATTTATCGGGCGGGGAGCTGTTTTTT	CSGYLSGGELFF	TRBJ2-2	NA	NA	TRBV29-1
TGTGCCAGCAGTCCTGGGTCCTATGGCTACACCTTC	CASSPGSYGYTF	TRBJ1-2	NA	NA	TRBV28
TGTGCCACCAGCAGAGATCGGGGGTCGGGGAACATTCAGTACTTC	CATSRDRGSGNIQYF	TRBJ2-4	NA	NA	TRBV15
TGTGCCAGCAGTTACGGATCCTCGAGCTCCTACGAGCAGTACTTC	CASSYGSSSSYEQYF	TRBJ2-7	NA	NA	TRBV6-6
TGCGCCAGCAGAGTTGGCAGTTCCTACGAGCAGTACTTC	CASRVGSSYEQYF	TRBJ2-7	NA	NA	TRBV5-1
TGCAGCGTTGAAGGGCTACCATCTAACACTGAAGCTTTCTTT	CSVEGLPSNTEAFF	TRBJ1-1	NA	once	TRBV29-1
TGTGCCAGCAGCTTATCTTGGGCGGGGCCACTAGGCGATGAGCAGTTCTTC	CASSLSWAGPLGDEQFF	TRBJ2-1	NA	NA	TRBV7-9
TGCAGCGTTGAAGATCGACTCGGGTCCTACAATGAGCAGTTCTTC	CSVEDRLGSYNEQFF	TRBJ2-1	NA	NA	TRBV29-1
TGTGCCAGCAGTCCGTACTCGGGGGCCGGTGACGAGCAGTACTTC	CASSPYSGAGDEQYF	TRBJ2-7	NA	NA	TRBV27
TGTGCCAGCAGCCTGGACCGCAACGGGACATACGATGAGCAGTTCTTC	CASSLDRNGTYDEQFF	TRBJ2-1	NA	NA	TRBV14
TGTGCCAGCAGTGACTCTCTGTCTGAAAAACTGTTTTTT	CASSDSLSEKLFF	TRBJ1-4	NA	NA	TRBV2
TGCGCCAGCAGCCCCCCGGAGCGGGCCTACGAGCAGTACTTC	CASSPPERAYEQYF	TRBJ2-7	NA	NA	TRBV4-1
TGTGCCAGCAGCCAGGGACAGGGAGTTCTGAAAAACATTCAGTACTTC	CASSQGQGVLKNIQYF	TRBJ2-4	TRBD1	NA	TRBV7-9
TGTGCCAGCAGCTTGGGCGGGTCGGGGGATACGCAGTATTTT	CASSLGGSGDTQYF	TRBJ2-3	NA	NA	TRBV5-6
TGTGCCATCAGTGACCCGGGACAGGGGACCCATCAGCCCCAGCATTTT	CAISDPGQGTHQPQHF	TRBJ1-5	TRBD1	NA	TRBV10-3
TGCGCCAGCAGCTTGTATCTGACAGGGGTTGAGCAGTACTTC	CASSLYLTGVEQYF	TRBJ2-7	TRBD1	NA	TRBV5-1
TGTGCCACCTCCTGGCTCGGGGACGAGGGGAATACGCAGTATTTT	CATSWLGDEGNTQYF	TRBJ2-3	NA	NA	TRBV5-5
TGTGCCAGCAGCCCATCCTACGGGCGCCAAGAGACCCAGTACTTC	CASSPSYGRQETQYF	TRBJ2-5	NA	NA	TRBV7-9
TGTGCCACCAGCAGCGGTCGCCTCTACCACGAGCAGTACTTC	CATSSGRLYHEQYF	TRBJ2-7	NA	NA	TRBV15
TGTGCCAGCAACTCGGCAGGGAGCTCCTACAATGAGCAGTTCTTC	CASNSAGSSYNEQFF	TRBJ2-1	NA	NA	TRBV19
TGTGCCAGCAGCTTAGAGGGGGTTTCAAACTATGGCTACACCTTC	CASSLEGVSNYGYTF	TRBJ1-2	NA	NA	TRBV7-9
TGTGCCAGCAGCGCCCTTGGGGAAAAACTGTTTTTT	CASSALGEKLFF	TRBJ1-4	NA	NA	TRBV5-6
TGTGCCAGCAGCGACAGCGGGAGGGCGAGCTCCTACAATGAGCAGTTCTTC	CASSDSGRASSYNEQFF	TRBJ2-1	TRBD2	NA	TRBV9
TGCGCCAGCATGGACAGTGGCTACACCTTC	CASMDSGYTF	TRBJ1-2	NA	NA	TRBV5-1
TGTGCCAGCAGAAGGGCTTATACCGGGGAGCTGTTTTTT	CASRRAYTGELFF	TRBJ2-2	NA	NA	TRBV6-5